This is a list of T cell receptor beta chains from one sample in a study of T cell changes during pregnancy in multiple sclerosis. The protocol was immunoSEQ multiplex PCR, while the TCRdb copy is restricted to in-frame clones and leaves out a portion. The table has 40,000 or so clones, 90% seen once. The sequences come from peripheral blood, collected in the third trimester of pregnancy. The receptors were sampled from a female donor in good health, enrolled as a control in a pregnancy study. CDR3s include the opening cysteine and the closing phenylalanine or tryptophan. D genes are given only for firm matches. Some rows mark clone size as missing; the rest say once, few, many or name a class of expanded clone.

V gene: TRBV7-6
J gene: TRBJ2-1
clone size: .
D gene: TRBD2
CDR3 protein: CASSPRAGADEQFF
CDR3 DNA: TGTGCCAGCAGCCCTAGAGCGGGGGCGGATGAGCAGTTCTTC

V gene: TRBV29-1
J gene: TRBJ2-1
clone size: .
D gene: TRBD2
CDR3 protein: CSVEGSGGYSYNEQFF
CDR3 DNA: TGCAGCGTTGAGGGTAGCGGGGGCTACTCCTACAATGAGCAGTTCTTC

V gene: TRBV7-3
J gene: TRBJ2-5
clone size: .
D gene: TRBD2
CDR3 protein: CASSFGLAGRETQYF
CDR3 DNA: TGTGCCAGCAGCTTTGGACTAGCGGGTCGGGAGACCCAGTACTTC

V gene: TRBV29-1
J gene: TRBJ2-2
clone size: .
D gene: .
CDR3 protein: CSAHTTPKGELFF
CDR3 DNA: TGCAGCGCACATACTACGCCCAAGGGGGAGCTGTTTTTT

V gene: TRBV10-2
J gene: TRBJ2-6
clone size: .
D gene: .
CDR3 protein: CASSAAGSGANVLTF
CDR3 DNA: TGCGCCAGCAGTGCTGCGGGCTCTGGGGCCAACGTCCTGACTTTC

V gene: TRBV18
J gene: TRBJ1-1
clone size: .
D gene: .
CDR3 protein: CASSPPQGRVDTEAFF
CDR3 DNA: TGTGCCAGCTCACCACCTCAGGGGAGGGTTGACACTGAAGCTTTCTTT

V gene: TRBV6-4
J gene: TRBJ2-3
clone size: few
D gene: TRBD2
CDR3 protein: CASSDRAGADTQYF
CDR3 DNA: TGTGCCAGCAGTGACAGAGCGGGGGCGGATACGCAGTATTTT

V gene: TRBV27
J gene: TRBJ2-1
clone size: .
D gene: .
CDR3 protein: CASSLYGGWNGDEQFF
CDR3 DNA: TGTGCCAGCAGTTTATACGGGGGTTGGAACGGGGATGAGCAGTTCTTC

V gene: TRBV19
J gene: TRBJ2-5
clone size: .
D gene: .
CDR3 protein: CASSPDSYQETQYF
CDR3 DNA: TGTGCCAGTAGTCCGGACTCATACCAAGAGACCCAGTACTTC

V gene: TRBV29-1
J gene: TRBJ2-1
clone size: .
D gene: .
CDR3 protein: CSGDRSSYNEQFF
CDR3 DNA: TGCAGTGGTGACAGGAGCTCCTACAATGAGCAGTTCTTC

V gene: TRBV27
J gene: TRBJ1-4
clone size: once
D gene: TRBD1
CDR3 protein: CASSFLGTDEKLFF
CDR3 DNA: TGTGCCAGCAGTTTCCTAGGGACAGATGAAAAACTGTTTTTT

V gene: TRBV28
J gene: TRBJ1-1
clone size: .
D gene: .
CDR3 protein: CASSEDSRRTEAFF
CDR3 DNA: TGTGCCAGCTCGGAAGACAGCCGGCGGACTGAAGCTTTCTTT

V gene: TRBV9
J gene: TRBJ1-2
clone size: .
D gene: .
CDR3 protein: CASSPPIAHGYTF
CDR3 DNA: TGTGCCAGCAGCCCGCCTATAGCCCATGGCTACACCTTC

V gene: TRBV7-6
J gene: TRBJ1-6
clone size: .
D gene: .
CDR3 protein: CASSLGGRFDNSPLHF
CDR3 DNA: TGTGCCAGCAGCTTAGGGGGGCGATTCGACAATTCACCCCTCCACTTT

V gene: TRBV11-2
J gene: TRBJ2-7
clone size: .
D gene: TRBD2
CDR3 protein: CASSLFRGREYYEQYF
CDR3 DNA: TGTGCCAGCAGCTTATTTCGCGGGAGGGAATACTACGAGCAGTACTTC

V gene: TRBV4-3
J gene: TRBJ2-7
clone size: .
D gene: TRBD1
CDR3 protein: CASSQGGQGSGEQYF
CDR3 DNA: TGCGCCAGCAGCCAGGGGGGACAGGGGTCAGGGGAGCAGTACTTC

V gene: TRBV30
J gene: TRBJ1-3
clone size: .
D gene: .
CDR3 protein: CAWSLGAGGNTIYF
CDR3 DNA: TGTGCCTGGAGTTTGGGGGCAGGAGGAAACACCATATATTTT

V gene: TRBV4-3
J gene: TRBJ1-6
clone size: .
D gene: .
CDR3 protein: CASSQAQGHNSPLHF
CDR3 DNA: TGCGCCAGCAGCCAAGCTCAGGGGCATAATTCACCCCTCCACTTT

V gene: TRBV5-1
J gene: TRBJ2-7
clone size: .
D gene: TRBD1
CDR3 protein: CASSLGGQGMAEQYF
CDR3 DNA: TGCGCCAGCAGCTTGGGTGGACAGGGAATGGCCGAGCAGTACTTC

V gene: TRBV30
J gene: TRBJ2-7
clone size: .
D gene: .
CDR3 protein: CAWSVQSEQYF
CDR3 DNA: TGTGCCTGGAGTGTACAATCCGAGCAGTACTTC

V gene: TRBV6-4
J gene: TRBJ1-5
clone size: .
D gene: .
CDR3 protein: CASSAGENQPQHF
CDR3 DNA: TGTGCCAGCAGTGCAGGGGAGAATCAGCCCCAGCATTTT

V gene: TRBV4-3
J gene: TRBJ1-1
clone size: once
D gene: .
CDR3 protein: CASSQDPQGLYTEAFF
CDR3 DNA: TGCGCCAGCAGCCAAGATCCACAGGGCCTATACACTGAAGCTTTCTTT

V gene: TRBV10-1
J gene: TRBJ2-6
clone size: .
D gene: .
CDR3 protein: CASRETSGANVLTF
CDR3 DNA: TGCGCCAGCAGGGAGACTTCTGGGGCCAACGTCCTGACTTTC

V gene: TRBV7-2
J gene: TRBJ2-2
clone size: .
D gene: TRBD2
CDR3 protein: CASSVGWIQRGAGELFF
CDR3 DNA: TGTGCCAGCAGCGTAGGGTGGATACAGCGGGGTGCCGGGGAGCTGTTTTTT

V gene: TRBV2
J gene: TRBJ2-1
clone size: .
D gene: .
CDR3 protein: CASSPTSFEQFF
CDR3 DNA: TGTGCCAGCAGCCCCACTAGCTTTGAGCAGTTCTTC

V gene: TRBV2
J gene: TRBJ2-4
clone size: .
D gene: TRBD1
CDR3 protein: CASSEATDRAPIQYF
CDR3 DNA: TGTGCCAGCAGTGAAGCGACGGACAGGGCCCCCATTCAGTACTTC

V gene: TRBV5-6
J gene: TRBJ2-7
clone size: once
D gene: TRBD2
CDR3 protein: CASSLVRGAYEQYF
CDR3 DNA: TGTGCCAGCAGCTTGGTGCGGGGGGCCTACGAGCAGTACTTC

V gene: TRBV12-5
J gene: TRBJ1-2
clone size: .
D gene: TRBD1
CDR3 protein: CASGFTGGDGYTF
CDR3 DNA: TGTGCTAGTGGTTTCACAGGGGGCGATGGCTACACCTTC

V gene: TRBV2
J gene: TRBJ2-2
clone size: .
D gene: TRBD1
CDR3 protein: CASTRDRGTGELFF
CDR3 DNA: TGTGCCAGCACACGGGACAGGGGCACCGGGGAGCTGTTTTTT

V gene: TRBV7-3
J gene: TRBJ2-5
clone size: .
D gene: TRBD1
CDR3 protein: CASSPTGTGETQYF
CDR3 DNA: TGTGCCAGCAGCCCCACCGGGACAGGAGAGACCCAGTACTTC

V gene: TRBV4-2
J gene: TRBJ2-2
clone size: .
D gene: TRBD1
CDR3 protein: CASSQGRGQGATGELFF
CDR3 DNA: TGTGCCAGCAGCCAAGGGAGAGGGCAGGGGGCGACCGGGGAGCTGTTTTTT

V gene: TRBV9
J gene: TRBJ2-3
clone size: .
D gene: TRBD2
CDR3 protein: CASSVEISGGTDTQYF
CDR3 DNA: TGTGCCAGCAGCGTAGAGATTAGCGGGGGCACAGATACGCAGTATTTT

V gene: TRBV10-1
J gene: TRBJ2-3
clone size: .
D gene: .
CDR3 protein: CASRGRGGATDTQYF
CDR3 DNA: TGCGCCAGCAGGGGCAGGGGAGGGGCCACAGATACGCAGTATTTT

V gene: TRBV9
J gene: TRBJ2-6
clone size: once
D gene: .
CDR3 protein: CASSVGTLGANVLTF
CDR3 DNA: TGTGCCAGCAGCGTAGGGACACTTGGGGCCAACGTCCTGACTTTC

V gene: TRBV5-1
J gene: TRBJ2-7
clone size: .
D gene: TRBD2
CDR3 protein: CASSPGLAGGGEQYF
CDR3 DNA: TGCGCCAGCAGCCCCGGACTAGCGGGAGGTGGCGAGCAGTACTTC

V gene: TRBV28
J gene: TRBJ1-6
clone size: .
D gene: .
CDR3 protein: CASSLLSRTYNSPLHF
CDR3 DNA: TGTGCCAGCAGTTTACTGAGCCGGACTTATAATTCACCCCTCCACTTT

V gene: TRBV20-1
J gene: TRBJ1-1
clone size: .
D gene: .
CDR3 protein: CSARGPSEAFF
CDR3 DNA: TGCAGTGCTAGGGGGCCCAGTGAAGCTTTCTTT

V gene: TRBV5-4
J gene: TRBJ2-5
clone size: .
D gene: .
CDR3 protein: CASTTGGTGIQETQYF
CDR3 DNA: TGTGCCAGCACCACCGGCGGAACAGGCATTCAAGAGACCCAGTACTTC

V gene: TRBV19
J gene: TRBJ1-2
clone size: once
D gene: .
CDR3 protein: CASSIDRSDYGYTF
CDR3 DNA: TGTGCCAGTAGTATAGACAGGTCCGACTATGGCTACACCTTC

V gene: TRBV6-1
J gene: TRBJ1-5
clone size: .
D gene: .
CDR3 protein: CASSETPGPGHNQPQHF
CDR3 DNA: TGTGCCAGCAGTGAAACTCCGGGTCCCGGACACAATCAGCCCCAGCATTTT

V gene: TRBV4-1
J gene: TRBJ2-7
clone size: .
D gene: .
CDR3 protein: CASSHLGRGREQYF
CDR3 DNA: TGCGCCAGCAGCCACCTAGGCAGGGGGAGGGAGCAGTACTTC

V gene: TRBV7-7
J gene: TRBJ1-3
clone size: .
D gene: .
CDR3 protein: CASSPQVSGNTIYF
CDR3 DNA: TGTGCTAGCAGTCCACAGGTCTCTGGAAACACCATATATTTT

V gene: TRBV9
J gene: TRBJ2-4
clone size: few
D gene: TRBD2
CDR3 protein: CASSVDGGAGKNIQYF
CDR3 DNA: TGTGCCAGCAGCGTAGACGGGGGGGCGGGCAAAAACATTCAGTACTTC

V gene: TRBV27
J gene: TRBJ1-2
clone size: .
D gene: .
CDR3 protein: CASSYRGNYGYTF
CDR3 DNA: TGTGCCAGCAGTTATCGAGGGAACTATGGCTACACCTTC

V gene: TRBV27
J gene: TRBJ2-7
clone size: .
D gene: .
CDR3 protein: CASSQTYEQYF
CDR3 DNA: TGTGCCAGCAGTCAAACCTACGAGCAGTACTTC

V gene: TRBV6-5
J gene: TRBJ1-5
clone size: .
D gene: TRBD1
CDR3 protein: CASSYDRGDQPQHF
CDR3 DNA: TGTGCCAGCAGCTACGACAGGGGGGATCAGCCCCAGCATTTT

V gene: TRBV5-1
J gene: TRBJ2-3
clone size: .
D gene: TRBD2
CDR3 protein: CASSSTSGASTDTQYF
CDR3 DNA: TGCGCCAGCAGCTCGACTAGCGGGGCTAGCACAGATACGCAGTATTTT

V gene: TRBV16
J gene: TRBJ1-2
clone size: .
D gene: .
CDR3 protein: CASSQTGTLANYGYTF
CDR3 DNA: TGTGCCAGCAGCCAGACCGGGACACTAGCTAACTATGGCTACACCTTC

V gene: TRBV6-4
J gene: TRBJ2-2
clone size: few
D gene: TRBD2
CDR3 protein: CASSASGGSGELFF
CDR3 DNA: TGTGCCAGCAGTGCTAGCGGGGGGTCCGGGGAGCTGTTTTTT

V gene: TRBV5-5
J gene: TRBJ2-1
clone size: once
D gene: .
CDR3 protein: CASSPMSGEQFF
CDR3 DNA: TGTGCCAGCAGCCCTATGTCTGGTGAGCAGTTCTTC

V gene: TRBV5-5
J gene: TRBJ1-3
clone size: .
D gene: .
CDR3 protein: CASSSTGNGNTIYF
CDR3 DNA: TGTGCCAGCAGCTCCACAGGGAACGGTAACACCATATATTTT

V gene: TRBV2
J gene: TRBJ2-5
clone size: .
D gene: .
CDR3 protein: CASISSGLRETQYF
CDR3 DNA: TGTGCCAGCATCTCCTCGGGTTTGCGAGAGACCCAGTACTTC

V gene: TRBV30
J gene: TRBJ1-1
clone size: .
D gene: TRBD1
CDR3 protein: CAWSVLDRAATEAFF
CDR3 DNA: TGTGCCTGGAGTGTACTAGACAGGGCGGCCACTGAAGCTTTCTTT